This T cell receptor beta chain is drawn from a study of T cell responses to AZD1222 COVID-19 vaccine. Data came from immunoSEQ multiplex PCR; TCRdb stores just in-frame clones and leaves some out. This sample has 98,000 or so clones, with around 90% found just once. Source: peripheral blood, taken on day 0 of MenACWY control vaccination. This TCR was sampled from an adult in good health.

CDR3 nucleotides: TGTGCCAGCAGTGAATCCCTAGCTCGTGGGGATACGCAGTATTTT. This codes for CASSESLARGDTQYF. V is TRBV6-1 and J is TRBJ2-3, with D tentatively TRBD2 (5 bases). CDR3 length equals 15 residues. Germline V CDR1 and CDR2: MNHNS, SASEGT. Deletions cut 2 bases from V and 6 bases from J, with 15 bases between.